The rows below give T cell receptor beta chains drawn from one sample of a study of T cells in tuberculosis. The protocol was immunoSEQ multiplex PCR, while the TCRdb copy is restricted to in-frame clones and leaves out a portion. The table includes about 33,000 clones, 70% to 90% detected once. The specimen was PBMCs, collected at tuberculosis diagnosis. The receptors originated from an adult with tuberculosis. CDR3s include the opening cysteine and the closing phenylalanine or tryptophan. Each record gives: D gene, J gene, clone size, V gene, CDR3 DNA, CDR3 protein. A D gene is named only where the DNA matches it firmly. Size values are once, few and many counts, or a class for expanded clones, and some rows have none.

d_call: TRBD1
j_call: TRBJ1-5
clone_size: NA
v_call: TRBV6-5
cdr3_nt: TGTGCCAGCAGTTACTCCGACAGGGATAATCAGCCCCAGCATTTT
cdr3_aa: CASSYSDRDNQPQHF

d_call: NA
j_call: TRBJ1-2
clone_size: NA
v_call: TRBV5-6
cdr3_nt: TGTGCCAGCAGCTTTGGAACCTCAAACGCGGCTAACTATGGCTACACCTTC
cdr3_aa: CASSFGTSNAANYGYTF

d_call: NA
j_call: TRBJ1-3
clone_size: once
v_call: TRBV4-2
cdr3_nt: TGTGCCAGCAGCCTAAAACTAACGGGACTGCTAACTGGAAACACCATATATTTT
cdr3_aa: CASSLKLTGLLTGNTIYF

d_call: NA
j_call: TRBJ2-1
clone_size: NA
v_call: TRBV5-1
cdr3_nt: TGCGCCAGCAGTAAAGAGCAACTGCACAATGAGCAGTTCTTC
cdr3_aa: CASSKEQLHNEQFF

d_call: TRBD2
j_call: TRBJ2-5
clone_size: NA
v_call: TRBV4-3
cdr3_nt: TGCGCCAGCAGCCAAAGCGGGACCGAAGAGACCCAGTACTTC
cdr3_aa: CASSQSGTEETQYF

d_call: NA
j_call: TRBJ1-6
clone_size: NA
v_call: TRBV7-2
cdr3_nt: TGTGCCAGCAGCTCCCTGGGCGTCTTATATAATTCACCCCTCCACTTT
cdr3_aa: CASSSLGVLYNSPLHF

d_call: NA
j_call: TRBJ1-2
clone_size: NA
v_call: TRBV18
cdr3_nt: TGTGCCAGCTCACCAATGCGGTTCGGAGCTAACTATGGCTACACCTTC
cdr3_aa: CASSPMRFGANYGYTF

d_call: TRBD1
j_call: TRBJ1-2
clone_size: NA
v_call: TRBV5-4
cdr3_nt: TGTGCCAGCAGCTTCTCGACAGGGAGCTATGGCTACACCTTC
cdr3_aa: CASSFSTGSYGYTF

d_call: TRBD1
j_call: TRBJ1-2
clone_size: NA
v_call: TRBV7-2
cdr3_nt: TGTGCCAGCAGCTTAGGGTCAGGGGGGAACTATGGCTACACCTTC
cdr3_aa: CASSLGSGGNYGYTF

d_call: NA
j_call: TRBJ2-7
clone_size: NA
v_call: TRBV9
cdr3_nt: TGTGCCAGCAGCGTAGCACAGACGAACTACGAGCAGTACTTC
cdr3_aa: CASSVAQTNYEQYF

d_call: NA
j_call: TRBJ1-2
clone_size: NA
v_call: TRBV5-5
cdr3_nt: TGTGCCAGCAGCCACAACGAGGAGGGCTACACCTTC
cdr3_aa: CASSHNEEGYTF

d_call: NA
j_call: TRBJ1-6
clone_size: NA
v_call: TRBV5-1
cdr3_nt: TGCGCCAGCAGCTTCCAGGGGCAGGGGTCACCCCTCCACTTT
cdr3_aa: CASSFQGQGSPLHF

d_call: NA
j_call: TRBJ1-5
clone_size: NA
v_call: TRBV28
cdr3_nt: TGTGCCAGCAGTTTGGTAGCTTTTCAGCCCCAGCATTTT
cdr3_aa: CASSLVAFQPQHF

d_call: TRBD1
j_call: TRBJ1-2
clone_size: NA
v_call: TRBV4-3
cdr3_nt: TGCGCCAGCAGCCCAGGACAGGGTAGTTATGGCTACACCTTC
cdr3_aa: CASSPGQGSYGYTF

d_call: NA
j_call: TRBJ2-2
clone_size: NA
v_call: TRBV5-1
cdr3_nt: TGCGCCAGCAGCTTGGGACTATCCACCGGGGAGCTGTTTTTT
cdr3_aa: CASSLGLSTGELFF

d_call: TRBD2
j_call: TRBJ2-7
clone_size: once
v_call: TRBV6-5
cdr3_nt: TGTGCCAGCAGTTACTCTAAGGCTAGCGGGGCCCTAGAGCAGTACTTC
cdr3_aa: CASSYSKASGALEQYF

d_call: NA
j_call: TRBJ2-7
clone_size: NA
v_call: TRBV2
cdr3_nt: TGTGCCAGCAGTGTCGGTACCTACGAGCAGTACTTC
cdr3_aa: CASSVGTYEQYF

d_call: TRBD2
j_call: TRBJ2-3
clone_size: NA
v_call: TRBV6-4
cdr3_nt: TGTGCCAGCAGGGCGACTAGCGGGGGTCGAGATACGCAGTATTTT
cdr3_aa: CASRATSGGRDTQYF

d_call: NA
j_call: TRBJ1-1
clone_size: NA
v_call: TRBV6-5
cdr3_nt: TGTGCCAGCTTGGACGACAGTAACACTGAAGCTTTCTTT
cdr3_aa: CASLDDSNTEAFF

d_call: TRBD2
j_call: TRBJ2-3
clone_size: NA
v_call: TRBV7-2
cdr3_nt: TGTGCCAGCAGCTTAGAGTTCGAACTAGCGGCCGCAGATACGCAGTATTTT
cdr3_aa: CASSLEFELAAADTQYF

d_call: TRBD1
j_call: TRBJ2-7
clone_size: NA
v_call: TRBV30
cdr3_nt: TGTGCCTGGAAGAGGGACAGGTACTACGAGCAGTACTTC
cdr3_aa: CAWKRDRYYEQYF

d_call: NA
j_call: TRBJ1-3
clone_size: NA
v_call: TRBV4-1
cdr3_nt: TGCGCCAGCAGCCAAAGGAGGGGGGGGCTTCCAGGAAACACCATATATTTT
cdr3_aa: CASSQRRGGLPGNTIYF

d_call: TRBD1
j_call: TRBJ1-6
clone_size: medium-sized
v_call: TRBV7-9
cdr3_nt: TGTGCCAGCACGGGACAGGGTAACGTCTATAATTCACCCCTCCACTTT
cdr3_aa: CASTGQGNVYNSPLHF

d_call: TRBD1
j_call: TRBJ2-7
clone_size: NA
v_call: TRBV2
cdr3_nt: TGTGCCGGAGGACAGGGGCCCTACGAGCAGTACTTC
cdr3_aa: CAGGQGPYEQYF

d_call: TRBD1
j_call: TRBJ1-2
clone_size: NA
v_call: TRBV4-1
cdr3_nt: TGCGCCAGCAGCCTTTCACTAACAGGGGACTATGGCTACACCTTC
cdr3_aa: CASSLSLTGDYGYTF

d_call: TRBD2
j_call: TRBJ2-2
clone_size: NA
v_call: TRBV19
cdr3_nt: TGTGCCAGTAGACTAGCGGGGGCCTACACCGGGGAGCTGTTTTTT
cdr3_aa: CASRLAGAYTGELFF

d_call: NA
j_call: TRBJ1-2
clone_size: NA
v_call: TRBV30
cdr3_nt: TGTGCCTGGAGCAGGGGCTTAGCTAACTATGGCTACACCTTC
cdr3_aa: CAWSRGLANYGYTF

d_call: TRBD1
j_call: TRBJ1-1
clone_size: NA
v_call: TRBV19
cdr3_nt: TGTGCCAGTAGTACGGGACAGGGGACGACTGAAGCTTTCTTT
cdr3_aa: CASSTGQGTTEAFF

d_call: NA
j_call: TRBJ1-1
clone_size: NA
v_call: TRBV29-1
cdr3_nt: TGCAGCGCCGAGGGGGGGACAATGAACACTGAAGCTTTCTTT
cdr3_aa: CSAEGGTMNTEAFF

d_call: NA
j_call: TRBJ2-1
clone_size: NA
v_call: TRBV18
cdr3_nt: TGTGCCAGCTCACCCGTAGCGACTCACAATGAGCAGTTCTTC
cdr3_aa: CASSPVATHNEQFF

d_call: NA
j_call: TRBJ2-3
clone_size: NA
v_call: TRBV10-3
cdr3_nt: TGTGCCATCAGTGAGGGCAGCGACACAGATACGCAGTATTTT
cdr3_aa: CAISEGSDTDTQYF

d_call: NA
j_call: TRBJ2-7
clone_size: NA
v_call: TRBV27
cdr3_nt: TGTGCCAGCAGTACCGGACAGAGCTCCTACGAGCAGTACTTC
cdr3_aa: CASSTGQSSYEQYF

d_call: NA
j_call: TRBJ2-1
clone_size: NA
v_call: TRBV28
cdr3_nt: TGTGCCAGCAGTTTATCGTCGAGTGAGCAGTTCTTC
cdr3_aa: CASSLSSSEQFF

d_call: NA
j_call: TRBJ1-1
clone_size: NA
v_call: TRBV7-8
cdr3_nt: TGTGCCAGCAGCTCAGGGAGGTCTATGAACACTGAAGCTTTCTTT
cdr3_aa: CASSSGRSMNTEAFF

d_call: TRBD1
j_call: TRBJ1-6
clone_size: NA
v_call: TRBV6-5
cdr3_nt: TGTGCCAGCAGTCCTCCGGGACAGGGGAATTCACCCCTCCACTTT
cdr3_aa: CASSPPGQGNSPLHF

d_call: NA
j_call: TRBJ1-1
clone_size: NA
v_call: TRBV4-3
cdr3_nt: TGCGCCAGCAGCCAAGATAATACAGGACTGAACACTGAAGCTTTCTTT
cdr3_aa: CASSQDNTGLNTEAFF

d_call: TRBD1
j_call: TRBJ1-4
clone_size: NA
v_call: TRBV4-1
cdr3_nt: TGCGCCAGCAGCCAAGATGGGACAGGTCAACTGTTTTTT
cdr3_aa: CASSQDGTGQLFF

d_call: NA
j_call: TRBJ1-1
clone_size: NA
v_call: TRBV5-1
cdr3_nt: TGCGCCAGCAGCTTGACAGTTGGGAACACTGAAGCTTTCTTT
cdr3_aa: CASSLTVGNTEAFF

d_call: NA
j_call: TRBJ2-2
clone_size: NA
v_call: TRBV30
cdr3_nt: TGTGCCTGGAAGGGGTCCGGGGAGCTGTTTTTT
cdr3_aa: CAWKGSGELFF

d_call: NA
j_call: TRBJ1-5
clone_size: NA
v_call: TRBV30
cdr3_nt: TGTGCCTGGAGCAGAGGGGGGGAAGATCAGCCCCAGCATTTT
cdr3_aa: CAWSRGGEDQPQHF

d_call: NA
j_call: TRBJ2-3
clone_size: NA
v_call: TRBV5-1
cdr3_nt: TGCGCCAGCAGCTTGCCAGGTGGCAGCACAGATACGCAGTATTTT
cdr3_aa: CASSLPGGSTDTQYF

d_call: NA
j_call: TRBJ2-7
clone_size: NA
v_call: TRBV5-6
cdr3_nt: TGTGCCAGCAGCCCGACAGGTTCCCCCTACGAGCAGTACTTC
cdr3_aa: CASSPTGSPYEQYF

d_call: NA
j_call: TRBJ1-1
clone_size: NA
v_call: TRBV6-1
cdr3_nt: TGTGCCAGCGTCCCCCCCAGGGCCAACACTGAAGCTTTCTTT
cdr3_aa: CASVPPRANTEAFF

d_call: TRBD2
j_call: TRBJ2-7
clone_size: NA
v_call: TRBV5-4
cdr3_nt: TGTGCCAGCAGCGTGGGGGGGACTAGCGGGTTGGGCGAGCAGTACTTC
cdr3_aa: CASSVGGTSGLGEQYF

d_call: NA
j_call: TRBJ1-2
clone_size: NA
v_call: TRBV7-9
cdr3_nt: TGTGCCAGCAGCTCGTCAGGGGTTAACTATGGCTACACCTTC
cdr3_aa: CASSSSGVNYGYTF